These 20 T cell receptor beta chains were all obtained from the same sample, sequenced in a study of T cells after yellow fever vaccination. Using its own MiXCR run on the 5' RACE reads, TCRdb lists one record per CDR3 protein. The data show 450,000 to 600,000 distinct CDR3 sequences, about 13% seen once. The specimen comprised PBMCs, sampled on the day of the yellow fever booster vaccination. Receptor source: a man aged 25-45 years who received the YFV17D yellow fever vaccine.

The gene calls are TRBV23-1 and TRBJ1-6; D gene uncertain. TRBV23-1 is an ORF, and what it does is uncertain. V lost 11 bases to trimming and J lost 8 bases, with 7 bases between them. CDR3 length: 10 residues. The CDR3 region is CAPWDSPLHF. CDR3 nucleotide sequence: TGCGCCCCCTGGGATTCACCCCTCCACTTT.

The J gene is TRBJ2-1, the V gene TRBV18; TRBD2 matches 9 bases. The CDR3 runs to 17 residues. Germline V gene lookup returns CDR1 KGHSH and CDR2 LQKENI. Losses at the gene ends were 3 bases for V and 0 bases for J; bases not matched to a gene: 6. The CDR3 DNA reads TGTGCCAGCTCACCTTCGGCTAGCGGGAACTCCTACAATGAGCAGTTCTTC. Protein product: CASSPSASGNSYNEQFF.

The chain carries TRBV9 and TRBJ1-2; perhaps TRBD1 as D (5 bases). The CDR3 sequence is 16 residues long. Germline-derived CDR1 and CDR2 are SGDLS and YYNGEE. Trimming pared 0 bases from V and 2 bases from J, leaving 14 bases between. The CDR3 spells CASSVGGRRTNYGYTF. DNA for the CDR3: TGTGCCAGCAGCGTAGGGGGACGGAGGACGAACTATGGCTACACCTTC.

The chain recombines TRBV20-1 with TRBJ1-4; 9 positions match TRBD1. The CDR3 sequence is 12 residues long. The germline gives CDR1 DFQATT, CDR2 SNEGSKA (reference sequence). The V segment lost 7 bases and the J segment 6 bases; nucleotides outside the gene matches: 3. The CDR3 bases are TGCAGTGTAACAGGGGGCCATGAAAAACTGTTTTTT. Amino acid sequence: CSVTGGHEKLFF.

Ten or more counts support this clonotype. This sequence joins TRBV19 and TRBJ2-1; no reliable D call. V lost 3 bases to trimming and J lost 2 bases, with 11 bases between them. Germline assignment: CDR1 LNHDA and CDR2 SQIVND (reference sequence). CDR3 length: 15 amino acids. The CDR3 nucleotides are TGTGCCAGTAGTATGCGAGTAGAACCCTACAATGAGCAGTTCTTC. Amino acids: CASSMRVEPYNEQFF.

In its sample, this clonotype was seen many times. V and J are TRBV6-1 and TRBJ2-2; 7 bases fit TRBD1. CDR1 MNHNS and CDR2 SASEGT come from the germline V gene. J gave up 5 bases and V 2 bases, and 2 bases lay outside the gene matches. The CDR3 contains 14 residues. This CDR3 reads CASSEIQGTGELFF. The CDR3 DNA is TGTGCCAGCAGTGAAATACAGGGGACCGGGGAGCTGTTTTTT.

The chain is built from TRBV7-9 and TRBJ2-4; TRBD1 or TRBD2 may be the D gene (5 bases each). CDR3 length: 15 amino acids. CDR1 and CDR2 from the germline V gene are SEHNR and FQNEAQ (reference sequence). V was cut by 3 bases and J by 6 bases, with 15 bases left in between. The CDR3 sequence is CASSFSRGPGNIQYF. DNA for the CDR3: TGTGCCAGCAGCTTTTCACGGGGCCCGGGAAACATTCAGTACTTC.

This clonotype came up a few times. The chain carries TRBV7-2 and TRBJ2-5; 9 bases match TRBD1. The J segment lost 4 bases and the V segment lost 1 base, leaving 4 bases of the junction unmatched. The length of the CDR3 is 15 residues. Germline lookup yields CDR1 SGHTA and CDR2 FQGNSA. CDR3 coding DNA: TGTGCCAGCAGCTTAGTGGGACAGGGCCTAGAGACCCAGTACTTC. This translates into CASSLVGQGLETQYF.

This clonotype was detected only a few times. This chain connects TRBV20-1 to TRBJ2-7; D unclear. CDR3 length: 15 residues. The V gene's germline CDR1 is DFQATT and CDR2 SNEGSKA (reference sequence). The V and J ends lost 5 bases and 0 bases respectively, with 17 bases between them. In DNA form, the CDR3 reads TGCAGTGCTGGTGAAAGCTTAGGAAGCTCCTACGAGCAGTACTTC. It yields the protein CSAGESLGSSYEQYF.

This chain uses TRBV7-2 with TRBJ2-3; TRBD2 agrees at 9 bases. With V trimmed by 6 bases and J by 8 bases, 12 bases remained unmatched. Germline CDR1 SGHTA, CDR2 FQGNSA. This CDR3 is 15 amino acids long. In DNA form, the CDR3 reads TGTGCCAGCAGTCACGAAAGGGCGGGAGGGATTACGCAGTATTTT. Protein sequence: CASSHERAGGITQYF.

The chain has TRBV5-1 and TRBJ1-1; TRBD1 might be the D (6 bases). The CDR3 has 14 residues. V shed 3 bases and J shed 2 bases, with 11 bases lying between them. Looked up from germline, CDR1 is SGHRS and CDR2 is YFSETQ. CDR3 in amino acids: CASSSSGTNTEAFF. The CDR3 bases are TGCGCCAGCAGCTCCTCCGGGACAAACACTGAAGCTTTCTTT. Looking up the rest from reference TRBV5-1 and TRBJ1-1 gives the full variable domain: KAGVTQTPRYLIKTRGQQVTLSCSPISGHRSVSWYQQTPGQGLQFLFEYFSETQRNKGNFPGRFSGRQFSNSRSEMNVSTLELGDSALYLCASSSSGTNTEAFFGQGTRLTVV.

The table lists this clonotype with a few counts. The chain links TRBV4-3 to TRBJ2-1; D is possibly TRBD2 (6 bases). The CDR3 extends over 15 amino acids. In germline, CDR1 is LGHNA, CDR2 YSLEER. V lost 0 bases and J 3 bases, leaving 9 bases between the germline ends. CDR3 sequence: CASSQEPAGYNEQFF. The DNA for the CDR3 is TGCGCCAGCAGCCAAGAACCAGCGGGCTACAATGAGCAGTTCTTC.

Ten or more counts support this clonotype. The chain recombines TRBV27 with TRBJ1-5; no clear D gene. Trimming shortened V by 3 bases and J by 2 bases, and 8 bases separated the two germline ends. The germline gives CDR1 MNHEY, CDR2 SMNVEV (reference sequence). CDR3 length: 14 amino acids. The DNA for the CDR3 is TGTGCCAGCAGTTTTGGGTGGGGCAATCAGCCCCAGCATTTT. Translation: CASSFGWGNQPQHF.

This clonotype was picked up a small number of times. The V and J genes are TRBV18 and TRBJ2-3, with D tentatively TRBD2 (5 bases). From germline, CDR1 is KGHSH and CDR2 LQKENI. This CDR3 spans 15 amino acids. V lost 3 bases to trimming and J lost 6 bases, with 16 bases between them. CDR3 region: CASSPVGPPGDTQYF. CDR3 DNA sequence: TGTGCCAGCTCACCGGTGGGCCCCCCGGGGGATACGCAGTATTTT.

This clonotype was detected only a few times. The chain employs TRBV20-1 and TRBJ1-6, with TRBD1 as a possible D gene (5 bases). V lost 3 bases to trimming and J lost 2 bases, with 8 bases between them. Germline values: CDR1 DFQATT, CDR2 SNEGSKA (reference sequence). The CDR3 spans 14 residues. CDR3 protein: CSARPGPYNSPLHF. The DNA for the CDR3 is TGCAGTGCTAGGCCGGGGCCCTATAATTCACCCCTCCACTTT.

This clonotype was seen only a few times. This chain links TRBV20-1 with TRBJ2-5, with a possible D match to TRBD1 (6 bases). This CDR3 region has 15 residues. Germline CDR1 is DFQATT and CDR2 is SNEGSKA (reference sequence). Deletions cut 3 bases from V and 4 bases from J, with 18 bases between. The CDR3 reads CSASGNRVPRETQYF. DNA of the CDR3: TGCAGTGCTAGTGGGAACAGGGTCCCGCGAGAGACCCAGTACTTC.

This chain joins TRBV12-3 or TRBV12-4 and TRBJ1-5; tentatively, D is TRBD1 (5 bases). Trimming removed 5 bases from V and 2 bases from J, with 10 bases in between. The CDR3 consists of 14 residues. In DNA form, the CDR3 reads TGTGCCAGCAGTATAGGAGGGGGCAATCAGCCCCAGCATTTT. This sequence encodes CASSIGGGNQPQHF.

This clonotype was recorded a few times. The rearrangement uses TRBV19 and TRBJ2-1; tentatively, D is TRBD2 (5 bases). The CDR3 has 11 residues. Germline lookup yields CDR1 LNHDA and CDR2 SQIVND (reference sequence). The ends were cut back, 4 bases at V and 9 bases at J, with 7 bases in the middle. The CDR3 reads CASSRRAEQFF. Here the CDR3 DNA reads TGTGCCAGTAGTAGGCGGGCTGAGCAGTTCTTC.

In its sample, this clonotype was seen a few times. The rearrangement uses TRBV7-2 and TRBJ1-2; D perhaps matches TRBD1 (6 bases). There are 16 residues in the CDR3. With 6 bases removed from V and 2 bases from J, the gap between germline ends came to 19 bases. CDR1 and CDR2 from the germline V gene are SGHTA and FQGNSA. DNA for the CDR3: TGTGCCAGCAGTACAGGAGGGGGACACCCGAACTATGGCTACACCTTC. Translation gives CASSTGGGHPNYGYTF.

This clonotype showed up many times. The rearrangement links TRBV5-6 to TRBJ2-1; D possibly corresponds to TRBD2 (6 bases). The CDR3 spans 15 residues. CDR1 and CDR2 from the germline V gene are SGHDT and YYEEEE. Trimming shortened V by 3 bases and J by 0 bases, and 10 bases separated the two germline ends. CDR3 amino acids: CASSWDGSSYNEQFF. The CDR3 bases are TGTGCCAGCAGCTGGGACGGGAGCTCCTACAATGAGCAGTTCTTC. The full variable domain, completed using reference TRBV5-6 and TRBJ2-1, is DAGVTQSPTHLIKTRGQQVTLRCSPKSGHDTVSWYQQALGQGPQFIFQYYEEEERQRGNFPDRFSGHQFPNYSSELNVNALLLGDSALYLCASSWDGSSYNEQFFGPGTRLTVL.